Listed below are T cell receptor beta chains from one sample, sequenced in a study of blood T cell repertoires in COVID-19. Clones were sequenced by immunoSEQ multiplex PCR, and TCRdb holds only the in-frame ones, with some missing. The sample contains approximately 240,000 clones, 82% of which appear only once. The sample comprised peripheral blood. Every receptor here comes from an elderly woman with active or convalescent COVID-19. CDR3s include the opening cysteine and the closing phenylalanine or tryptophan. Fields, in order: J gene, V gene, clone size, CDR3 protein. Clone size is not always given. Where it is, it says once, few, many or a class for expanded clones.

>TRBJ2-5|TRBV20-1|.
CSARVRETQYF
>TRBJ2-7|TRBV21-1|once
CASSKERPPYEQYF
>TRBJ2-7|TRBV10-1|.
CASSETGAPAYEQYF
>TRBJ1-2|TRBV9|.
CASSVGTGGYYGYTF
>TRBJ2-7|TRBV28|.
CASSLPGLASDEQYF
>TRBJ2-3|TRBV6-2/TRBV6-3|.
CASSYSPLAGGDTDTQYF
>TRBJ1-1|TRBV28|.
CASIPTDSENTEAFF
>TRBJ2-7|TRBV4-1|.
CASSRQEFTSYEQYF
>TRBJ2-3|TRBV28|.
CASSYRTSVSTDTQYF
>TRBJ2-2|TRBV5-1|.
CASTGGTRNTGELFF
>TRBJ1-5|TRBV28|.
CASIPGSNQPQHF
>TRBJ1-5|TRBV7-9|.
CASSLGPGQAPQHF
>TRBJ1-5|TRBV6-5|.
CASRRGQYSNQPQHF
>TRBJ1-2|TRBV5-1|.
CASSVYQGGAGYTF
>TRBJ1-1|TRBV11-1|.
CASSSRGGAFF
>TRBJ2-1|TRBV5-1|.
CASSHGQSEQFF